The 28 T cell receptor beta chains below were found in one sample sequenced in a study of blood T cell repertoires in COVID-19. TCRdb's table, derived via immunoSEQ multiplex PCR, lists solely in-frame clones and lacks some. This sample has about 80,000 clones, with about four fifths found just once. Sequencing input: peripheral blood. These receptor sequences come from a woman in her 70s with acute or convalescent COVID-19.

The chain couples TRBV15 to TRBJ2-1, with 10 nucleotides matching TRBD2. This CDR3 spans 15 amino acids. Germline V CDR1 and CDR2: LNHNV, YYDKDF (reference sequence). J was trimmed by 7 bases and V by 1 base; bases with no gene match: 4. CDR3: CATSRAQAGGNEQFF. In DNA, the CDR3 is TGTGCCACCAGCAGAGCTCAAGCGGGGGGGAATGAGCAGTTCTTC. Together with reference TRBV15 and TRBJ2-1, the CDR3 gives the full variable domain: DAMVIQNPRYQVTQFGKPVTLSCSQTLNHNVMYWYQQKSSQAPKLLFHYYDKDFNNEADTPDNFQSRRPNTSFCFLDIRSPGLGDTAMYLCATSRAQAGGNEQFFGPGTRLTVL.

The V and J genes are TRBV19 and TRBJ1-2; maybe TRBD1 (6 bases). Trimming pared 8 bases from V and 8 bases from J, leaving 18 bases between. This CDR3 has 13 residues. Germline V gene lookup returns CDR1 LNHDA and CDR2 SQIVND (reference sequence). The CDR3 DNA reads TGTGCCAGTGGCCACGACAGGCAGGGAGGCTACACCTTC. Encoded protein: CASGHDRQGGYTF.

The chain has TRBV19 and TRBJ1-2; D perhaps matches TRBD1 (6 bases). The CDR3 is 14 amino acids. The V end lost 3 bases, the J end lost 7 bases, and 15 bases lay between the germline ends. Germline loops: CDR1 LNHDA, CDR2 SQIVND (reference sequence). CDR3 sequence (DNA): TGTGCCAGTAGTATTGGCAGGGGCGACGGTGGCTACACCTTC. Its translation is CASSIGRGDGGYTF.

The chain is built from TRBV3-1 (or the pseudogene TRBV3-2) and TRBJ1-4; D possibly corresponds to TRBD1 (6 bases). Trimming pared 1 base from V and 8 bases from J, leaving 8 bases between. This CDR3 has 13 residues. Germline loops: CDR1 LGHDT, CDR2 YNNKEL (reference sequence). The CDR3 nucleotides read TGTGCCAGCAGCCAAGCGGGGACAGAAAAACTGTTTTTT. This codes for CASSQAGTEKLFF.

The rearrangement joins TRBV4-1 to TRBJ1-1; D uncertain. The CDR3 is made up of 15 amino acids. V was shortened by 1 base and J by 3 bases, with 12 bases between the two germline ends. Germline CDR1 MGHRA, CDR2 YSYEKL. CDR3 coding DNA: TGCGCCAGCAGCCAAGGGTCGACTATTCACACTGAAGCTTTCTTT. Its translation: CASSQGSTIHTEAFF.

This clone has a single count. J is TRBJ2-5 and V is TRBV7-2; TRBD2 aligns across 10 bases. The V gene end was trimmed by 4 bases and the J gene end by 5 bases; junction bases not matched to a gene: 10. CDR3 length: 16 residues. The germline V gene encodes CDR1 SGHTA and CDR2 FQGNSA. CDR3 DNA sequence: TGTGCCAGCAGCTCCCAAAGCGGGAGGGCGAAGGAGACCCAGTACTTC. It encodes CASSSQSGRAKETQYF. Full variable domain (outside the CDR3, taken from reference TRBV7-2 and TRBJ2-5): GAGVSQSPSNKVTEKGKDVELRCDPISGHTALYWYRQSLGQGLEFLIYFQGNSAPDKSGLPSDRFSAERTGGSVSTLTIQRTQQEDSAVYLCASSSQSGRAKETQYFGPGTRLLVL.

This clone appeared a few times. The chain is built from TRBV30 and TRBJ1-1; D gene unclear. This CDR3 contains 12 residues. The V gene's germline CDR1 is GTSNPN and CDR2 SVGIG (reference sequence). The V gene lost 7 bases and the J gene lost 1 base, with 10 bases spanning the gap. CDR3: CASTPGNTEAFF. In nucleotides, the CDR3 is TGTGCCTCGACGCCAGGGAACACTGAAGCTTTCTTT.

This clone came up a few times. The chain couples TRBV18 to TRBJ2-1; D remains ambiguous. CDR3 length equals 13 residues. Trimming took off 6 bases at V and 8 bases at J, with 14 bases between the two ends. Looked up from germline, CDR1 is KGHSH and CDR2 is LQKENI. In nucleotides, the CDR3 is TGTGCCAGCTCTCTAAGCCAGGCGCATGAGCAGTTCTTC. It encodes CASSLSQAHEQFF.

The chain is built from TRBV6-5 and TRBJ1-1, with unresolved D. Trimming removed 5 bases from V and 1 base from J, with 8 bases in between. CDR1 is MNHEY, CDR2 SVGAGI, per germline. This CDR3 is 13 amino acids long. The CDR3 DNA reads TGTGCCAGCAGTCATACAGAGAACACTGAAGCTTTCTTT. Translating gives CASSHTENTEAFF.

This rearrangement joins TRBV29-1 to TRBJ2-1, with TRBD2 matching 7 bases. V lost 0 bases, J lost 6 bases, and 11 bases stayed unmatched. The CDR3 sequence is 16 residues long. Germline V CDR1 and CDR2: SQVTM, ANQGSEA. The CDR3 nucleotides are TGCAGCGTTGAAGATCGGGGGAGGGCCCTGGGCAATGAGCAGTTCTTC. Translating gives CSVEDRGRALGNEQFF.

The chain combines TRBV19 with TRBJ2-4; weak D call: TRBD1 (8 bases). The CDR3 sequence is 14 residues long. V was cut by 7 bases and J by 7 bases, with 17 bases left in between. In germline, CDR1 is LNHDA, CDR2 SQIVND (reference sequence). The CDR3, as DNA: TGTGCCAGTACCCAGGACAGGGAGGGGAACATTCAGTACTTC. It is translated as CASTQDREGNIQYF.

V gene TRBV6-1 combines with J gene TRBJ2-7, with 8 bases aligning to TRBD2. Germline V gene data show CDR1 as MNHNS and CDR2 as SASEGT. The V gene end was trimmed by 1 base and the J gene end by 3 bases; junction bases not matched to a gene: 5. The CDR3 loop spans 15 amino acids. Here the CDR3 reads CASSEVPSGFYEQYF. In DNA form, the CDR3 reads TGTGCCAGCAGTGAAGTACCTAGCGGGTTCTACGAGCAGTACTTC.

V and J are TRBV11-3 and TRBJ2-1; maybe TRBD2 (6 bases). Germline V gene lookup returns CDR1 SGHNT and CDR2 YENEEA. CDR3 length: 16 residues. Deletions cut 1 base from V and 5 bases from J, with 15 bases between. Here the CDR3 reads CASSLGTGVGDNEQFF. CDR3 DNA sequence: TGTGCCAGCAGCTTAGGTACGGGAGTGGGAGACAATGAGCAGTTCTTC.

This clone is medium-sized in the sample. The rearrangement uses TRBV2 and TRBJ2-1; 8 bases align to TRBD1. The germline CDR1 and CDR2 sequences are SNHLY and FYNNEI. The CDR3 loop spans 15 amino acids. V trimming: 5 bases; J trimming: 6 bases; junction bases outside the gene matches: 9. CDR3 protein: CASSTSQGAFNEQFF. The CDR3 DNA sequence: TGTGCCAGCAGTACCTCCCAGGGGGCGTTCAATGAGCAGTTCTTC.

This clone was detected only once. The rearrangement uses TRBV6-5 and TRBJ1-5, with 8 nucleotides matching TRBD1. In germline, CDR1 is MNHEY, CDR2 SVGAGI. The junction had 9 bases not matched to a gene; V was cut back by 6 bases and J by 14 bases. CDR3 length: 12 residues. As DNA, the CDR3 is TGTGCCAGCAGAGACTCAAACAGGGGGGAGCATTTT. Translated, it gives CASRDSNRGEHF.

The rearrangement uses TRBV2 and TRBJ1-2; no clear D. The V end was cut by 2 bases, the J end by 6 bases, with 13 bases between. Germline V gene data show CDR1 as SNHLY and CDR2 as FYNNEI. The CDR3 consists of 14 residues. In nucleotides, the CDR3 is TGTGCCAGCAGTGAAAACACAGTGGTTGATGGCTACACCTTC. The encoded protein is CASSENTVVDGYTF.

The J gene is TRBJ1-1, the V gene TRBV6-1; 8 bases fit TRBD1. The junction had 8 bases not matched to a gene; V was cut back by 7 bases and J by 1 base. The germline CDR1 and CDR2 sequences are MNHNS and SASEGT. CDR3 length equals 15 residues. In nucleotides, the CDR3 is TGTGCCAGCACCCAACTGGGACAGGCGAACACTGAAGCTTTCTTT. It specifies CASTQLGQANTEAFF.

Written as DNA, the CDR3 is TGTGCCAGCACTCAATTAGGACTAGCGGGAGTACGGTACTTC. Amino acid sequence: CASTQLGLAGVRYF. The chain carries TRBV7-8 and TRBJ2-7; 13 nucleotides agree with TRBD2. Germline CDR1 and CDR2: SGHVS and FQNEAQ. This CDR3 is 14 amino acids long. The ends lost 7 bases at V and 12 bases at J; junction bases unmatched: 12.

The chain uses TRBV7-9 and TRBJ1-2; possibly TRBD1 for D (5 bases). This CDR3 has 13 amino acids. Trimming pared 10 bases from V and 2 bases from J, leaving 14 bases between. Germline CDR1 is SEHNR and CDR2 is FQNEAQ (reference sequence). CDR3 amino acids: CATSGGENYGYTF. The CDR3 DNA reads as TGTGCCACATCGGGGGGAGAAAACTATGGCTACACCTTC.

The chain employs TRBV30 and TRBJ1-6; 7 positions match TRBD1. J gave up 11 bases and V 7 bases, and 8 bases lay outside the gene matches. The CDR3 sequence is 12 residues long. Germline V gene lookup returns CDR1 GTSNPN and CDR2 SVGIG (reference sequence). The CDR3 DNA reads as TGTGCCTTCGGGACAGCCTTCCCACCCCTCCACTTT. This sequence encodes CAFGTAFPPLHF.

The chain uses TRBV5-6 and TRBJ1-3, with 7 bases matching TRBD1. The V gene's germline CDR1 is SGHDT and CDR2 YYEEEE. The V segment lost 4 bases and the J segment 0 bases; nucleotides outside the gene matches: 10. CDR3 length equals 17 residues. The CDR3 is CASSLLTGLFSGNTIYF. The CDR3 coding sequence is TGTGCCAGCAGCCTTTTGACAGGGTTGTTCTCTGGAAACACCATATATTTT.

The chain has TRBV19 and TRBJ2-7; TRBD1 matches at 7 bases. Trimming at V came to 3 bases and at J to 2 bases, leaving 7 bases not matched to a gene. The CDR3 extends over 15 amino acids. Germline CDR1 is LNHDA and CDR2 is SQIVND (reference sequence). The CDR3 DNA follows: TGTGCCAGTAGTATCTCTCATCAGGGGGCCTACGAGCAGTACTTC. Translation: CASSISHQGAYEQYF.

This clone was seen just once. The genes are TRBV6-5 and TRBJ1-2; D possibly corresponds to TRBD1 (6 bases). The germline V gene has CDR1 MNHEY and CDR2 SVGAGI. Trimming left V 2 bases short and J 0 bases short, with 13 bases between. This CDR3 has 16 amino acids. CDR3 protein: CASSYEGVLSNYGYTF. As DNA, the CDR3 is TGTGCCAGCAGTTACGAGGGGGTGCTTTCTAACTATGGCTACACCTTC.

The V call is TRBV19, the J call TRBJ2-7; no clear D gene. V was cut by 2 bases and J by 0 bases, with 8 bases left in between. Germline V gene sequence: CDR1 LNHDA, CDR2 SQIVND (reference sequence). The CDR3 extends over 14 amino acids. CDR3 bases: TGTGCCAGTAGTATAAGACTCGGCTCCTACGAGCAGTACTTC. This encodes CASSIRLGSYEQYF.

The chain couples TRBV19 to TRBJ1-1, with D unclear. CDR3 length: 11 residues. The germline CDR1 and CDR2 sequences are LNHDA and SQIVND (reference sequence). Trimming pared 10 bases from V and 7 bases from J, leaving 13 bases between. The DNA of the CDR3 is TGTGCCACGTCAGGACTGGGTGAAGCTTTCTTT. Translation: CATSGLGEAFF.

V gene TRBV5-1 combines with J gene TRBJ2-1; weak D call: TRBD1 (5 bases). Looked up from germline, CDR1 is SGHRS and CDR2 is YFSETQ. This CDR3 has 16 residues. V lost 3 bases and J 2 bases, leaving 15 bases between the germline ends. The CDR3 nucleotides read TGCGCCAGCAGCTCCTCCCCTAGGGGTGCCTACAATGAGCAGTTCTTC. This gives the protein CASSSSPRGAYNEQFF.

The chain uses TRBV12-3 or TRBV12-4 and TRBJ1-3; D not resolved. CDR3 length: 13 amino acids. V was pared by 1 base and J by 7 bases, with 8 bases between. CDR3 amino acids: CASSLEGGNTIYF. CDR3 coding DNA: TGTGCCAGCAGTTTAGAGGGAGGGAACACCATATATTTT.

In its sample, this clone was seen a few times. The V call is TRBV19, the J call TRBJ1-1, with D perhaps matching TRBD1 (5 bases). The CDR3 runs 14 residues. Trimming cost V 7 bases and J 4 bases, with 16 bases left between them. Per germline, CDR1 LNHDA and CDR2 SQIVND (reference sequence). CDR3 protein: CASKVRGFGTEAFF. CDR3 in DNA: TGTGCCAGTAAAGTGCGGGGCTTCGGCACTGAAGCTTTCTTT.